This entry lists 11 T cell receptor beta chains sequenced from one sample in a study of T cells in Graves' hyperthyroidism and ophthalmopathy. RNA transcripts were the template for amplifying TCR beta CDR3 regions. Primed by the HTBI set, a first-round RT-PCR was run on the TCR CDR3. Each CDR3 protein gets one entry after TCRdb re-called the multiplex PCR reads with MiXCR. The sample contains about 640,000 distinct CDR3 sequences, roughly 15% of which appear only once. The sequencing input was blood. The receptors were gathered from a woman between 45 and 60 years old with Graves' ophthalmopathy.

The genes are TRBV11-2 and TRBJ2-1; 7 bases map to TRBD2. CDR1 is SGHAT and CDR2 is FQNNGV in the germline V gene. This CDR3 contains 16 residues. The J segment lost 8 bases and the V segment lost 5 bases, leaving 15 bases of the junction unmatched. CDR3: CASSLVVGGSADEQFF. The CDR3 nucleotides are TGTGCCAGCAGCCTAGTCGTGGGCGGGAGTGCGGATGAGCAGTTCTTC.

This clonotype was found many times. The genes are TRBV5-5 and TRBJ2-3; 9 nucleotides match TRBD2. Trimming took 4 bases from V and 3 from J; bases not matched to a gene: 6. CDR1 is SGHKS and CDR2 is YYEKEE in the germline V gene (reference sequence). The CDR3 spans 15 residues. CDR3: CASSRRLAETDTQYF. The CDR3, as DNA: TGTGCCAGCAGCCGCAGACTAGCGGAGACAGATACGCAGTATTTT.

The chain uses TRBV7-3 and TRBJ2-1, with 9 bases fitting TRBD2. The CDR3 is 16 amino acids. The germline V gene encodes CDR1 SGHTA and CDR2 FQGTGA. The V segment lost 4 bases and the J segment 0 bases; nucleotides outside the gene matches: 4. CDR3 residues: CASSSAGGNSYNEQFF. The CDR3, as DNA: TGTGCCAGCAGCTCGGCGGGGGGGAACTCCTACAATGAGCAGTTCTTC.

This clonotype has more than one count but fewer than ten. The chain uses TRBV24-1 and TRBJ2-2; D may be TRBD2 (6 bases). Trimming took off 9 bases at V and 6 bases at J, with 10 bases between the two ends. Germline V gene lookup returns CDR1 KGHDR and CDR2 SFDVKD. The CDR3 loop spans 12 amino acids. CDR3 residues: CATGREAGELFF. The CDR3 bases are TGTGCCACCGGAAGGGAGGCCGGGGAGCTGTTTTTT.

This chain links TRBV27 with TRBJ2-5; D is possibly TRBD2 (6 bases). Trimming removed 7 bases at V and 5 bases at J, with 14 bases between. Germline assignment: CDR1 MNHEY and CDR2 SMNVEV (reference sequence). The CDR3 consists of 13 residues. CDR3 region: CASNPPGRETQYF. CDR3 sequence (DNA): TGTGCCAGCAACCCCCCAGGGAGGGAGACCCAGTACTTC.

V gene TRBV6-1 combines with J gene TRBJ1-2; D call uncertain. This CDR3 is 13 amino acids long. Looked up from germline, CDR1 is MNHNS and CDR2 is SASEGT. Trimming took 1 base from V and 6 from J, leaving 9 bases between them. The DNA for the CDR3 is TGTGCCAGCAGTGAAGGGCTAACGGATGGCTACACCTTC. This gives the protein CASSEGLTDGYTF.

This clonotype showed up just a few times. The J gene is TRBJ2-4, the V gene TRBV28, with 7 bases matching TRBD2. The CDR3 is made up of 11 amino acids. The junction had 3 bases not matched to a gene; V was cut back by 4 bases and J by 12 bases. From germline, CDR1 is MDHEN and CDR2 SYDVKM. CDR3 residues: CASSSPGGQYF. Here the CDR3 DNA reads TGTGCCAGCAGTTCCCCGGGGGGTCAGTACTTC.

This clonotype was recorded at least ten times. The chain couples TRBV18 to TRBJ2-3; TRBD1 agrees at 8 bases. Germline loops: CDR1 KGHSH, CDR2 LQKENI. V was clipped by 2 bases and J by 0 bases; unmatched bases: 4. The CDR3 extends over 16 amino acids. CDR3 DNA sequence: TGTGCCAGCTCACCATCCCAGGGGGCCAGCACAGATACGCAGTATTTT. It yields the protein CASSPSQGASTDTQYF.

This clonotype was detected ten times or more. DNA of the CDR3: TGTGCCAGCAGCTTTGGCCGGGGGAGTGGCTACACCTTC. Translated, it gives CASSFGRGSGYTF. This chain uses TRBV7-2 with TRBJ1-2; maybe TRBD1 (5 bases). V lost 3 bases and J lost 7, with 12 bases in between. Germline CDR1 and CDR2: SGHTA and FQGNSA. The CDR3 extends over 13 amino acids.

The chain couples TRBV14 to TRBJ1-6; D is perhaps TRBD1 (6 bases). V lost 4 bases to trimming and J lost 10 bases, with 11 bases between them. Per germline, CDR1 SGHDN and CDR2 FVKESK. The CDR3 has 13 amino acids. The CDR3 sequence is CASSLRGGSPLHF. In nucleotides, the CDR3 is TGTGCCAGCAGCCTCAGGGGTGGATCACCCCTCCACTTT.

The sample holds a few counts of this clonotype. CDR3 region: CASTFLIRFSGNTIYF. Written as DNA, the CDR3 is TGTGCCAGCACCTTTTTAATAAGATTCTCTGGAAACACCATATATTTT. This chain joins TRBV12-3 or TRBV12-4 and TRBJ1-3; D is unclear. The CDR3 has 16 amino acids. Trimming removed 7 bases from V and 0 bases from J, with 16 bases in between.